The next 23 T cell receptor beta chains were all read from a single sample in a study of identical twins. MiXCR was run by TCRdb on the 5' RACE reads, yielding one entry per CDR3 protein. The data contain under 250,000 distinct CDR3 sequences, around 8.1% of them singletons. These data also featured in a second study, about yellow fever vaccine responses in identical twins.

The sequencing input was memory (CD45RO+) T cells sorted from blood. The receptor source for this set is a young woman in good health.

This clonotype was counted only a few times. The chain employs TRBV7-2 and TRBJ2-7; TRBD2 might be the D (6 bases). From germline, CDR1 is SGHTA and CDR2 FQGNSA. The CDR3 is 16 residues long. Between the trimmed V and J ends, which lost 5 bases and 6 bases, there was a span of 23 bases. The CDR3, as DNA: TGTGCCAGCAGCCCCGGATCTCGGGCGGGGAAGGGCGAGCAGTACTTC. Translating it yields CASSPGSRAGKGEQYF.

This clonotype was recorded many times. This rearrangement joins TRBV5-1 to TRBJ2-7; TRBD2 might be the D (5 bases). This CDR3 region has 13 residues. V was pared by 4 bases and J by 9 bases, with 17 bases between. The germline CDR1 and CDR2 sequences are SGHRS and YFSETQ. CDR3 residues: CASSTSGSTLQYF. The DNA of the CDR3 is TGCGCCAGCAGCACGAGCGGTAGCACCCTGCAGTACTTC. Filled out from reference TRBV5-1 and TRBJ2-7, the complete variable domain reads KAGVTQTPRYLIKTRGQQVTLSCSPISGHRSVSWYQQTPGQGLQFLFEYFSETQRNKGNFPGRFSGRQFSNSRSEMNVSTLELGDSALYLCASSTSGSTLQYFGPGTRLTVT.

The J gene is TRBJ2-1, the V gene TRBV3-1; no clear D. The CDR3 is 15 residues long. Trimming stripped 3 bases from V and 0 bases from J, with 9 bases between. Per germline, CDR1 LGHDT and CDR2 YNNKEL (reference sequence). The CDR3 region has the DNA TGTGCCAGCAGCCAGGTAGCTTTCTCCTACAATGAGCAGTTCTTC. This translates into CASSQVAFSYNEQFF.

This clonotype has ten or more counts. The chain links TRBV7-9 to TRBJ1-1; 7 nucleotides line up with TRBD1. The V gene end was trimmed by 0 bases and the J gene end by 7 bases; junction bases not matched to a gene: 2. Germline V gives CDR1 SEHNR, CDR2 FQNEAQ (reference sequence). CDR3 size: 13 residues. DNA of the CDR3: TGTGCCAGCAGCTTAGCGCGGGACAGTGAAGCTTTCTTT. Protein product: CASSLARDSEAFF.

In this sample, this clonotype turned up many times. This chain uses TRBV7-2 with TRBJ2-1, with D perhaps TRBD2 (5 bases). The CDR3 runs 12 residues. Germline V gene data show CDR1 as SGHTA and CDR2 as FQGNSA. V was pared by 5 bases and J by 5 bases, with 7 bases between. The CDR3 here is CASSQRNNEQFF. The CDR3 DNA is TGTGCCAGCAGCCAGCGGAACAATGAGCAGTTCTTC.

V and J are TRBV5-6 and TRBJ1-2; 8 nucleotides line up with TRBD1. Losses at the gene ends were 2 bases for V and 8 bases for J; bases not matched to a gene: 5. Germline CDR1 is SGHDT and CDR2 is YYEEEE. This CDR3 is built from 13 residues. The CDR3 is CASSFTGGNGYTF. CDR3 DNA sequence: TGTGCCAGCAGCTTCACAGGGGGGAACGGCTACACCTTC.

This clonotype has at least ten counts. The V and J genes are TRBV2 and TRBJ2-5; D is ambiguous. This CDR3 spans 12 amino acids. The germline CDR1 and CDR2 sequences are SNHLY and FYNNEI. V was pared by 6 bases and J by 9 bases, with 14 bases between. The CDR3 region is CASSYLFMAQYF. In DNA, the CDR3 is TGTGCCAGCAGCTACCTATTCATGGCCCAGTACTTC.

This clonotype has just a few counts. This chain connects TRBV11-2 to TRBJ1-1; tentatively, D is TRBD1 (5 bases). The CDR3 length is 17 residues. Germline assignment: CDR1 SGHAT and CDR2 FQNNGV. With 1 base removed from V and 0 bases from J, the gap between germline ends came to 15 bases. The CDR3 spells CASSLVNGASLNTEAFF. DNA for the CDR3: TGTGCCAGCAGCTTAGTCAATGGGGCCTCTCTGAACACTGAAGCTTTCTTT.

This clonotype was observed many times. The rearrangement links TRBV7-2 to TRBJ2-2; no clear D gene. The CDR3 is 14 amino acids. Per germline, CDR1 SGHTA and CDR2 FQGNSA. V was cut by 1 base and J by 3 bases, with 6 bases left in between. The CDR3 DNA reads as TGTGCCAGCAGCTTAGGCGAGCACACCGGGGAGCTGTTTTTT. Protein product: CASSLGEHTGELFF.

This clonotype was counted ten times or more. The chain has TRBV12-3 or TRBV12-4 and TRBJ1-5, with a tentative D call TRBD1 (6 bases). The ends were cut back, 3 bases at V and 4 bases at J, with 13 bases in the middle. This CDR3 is 15 amino acids long. CDR3 loop: CASSFLTGGNQPQHF. CDR3 DNA sequence: TGTGCCAGCAGTTTCTTGACAGGAGGGAATCAGCCCCAGCATTTT.

J is TRBJ2-7 and V is TRBV6-1; the D gene is possibly TRBD2 (6 bases). V was pared by 5 bases and J by 6 bases, with 32 bases between. The CDR3 is 19 amino acids. CDR1 and CDR2 from the germline V gene are MNHNS and SASEGT. The DNA of the CDR3 is TGTGCCAGCAGTCGCCCCTACCCCCCGACCGGGACTTCCGACACCGAGCAGTACTTC. It encodes CASSRPYPPTGTSDTEQYF.

This clonotype occurred a few times. The gene calls are TRBV3-1 and TRBJ2-1; tentative D call: TRBD1 (6 bases). The CDR3 runs 16 residues. Germline CDR1 is LGHDT and CDR2 is YNNKEL (reference sequence). V was shortened by 3 bases and J by 2 bases, with 14 bases between the two germline ends. The DNA for the CDR3 is TGTGCCAGCAGCCAGGGGGCCTTACTAGCCTACAATGAGCAGTTCTTC. This encodes CASSQGALLAYNEQFF.

This clonotype was counted only a few times. This chain connects TRBV15 to TRBJ2-1; D perhaps matches TRBD2 (5 bases). V was shortened by 1 base and J by 5 bases, with 9 bases between the two germline ends. The CDR3 has 14 residues. Germline CDR1 reads LNHNV; CDR2 reads YYDKDF (reference sequence). CDR3 DNA sequence: TGTGCCACCAGCAGAGCGGGAAAGAACAATGAGCAGTTCTTC. It translates to CATSRAGKNNEQFF.

This clonotype appeared once. The chain combines TRBV6-2 or TRBV6-3 with TRBJ2-2; 7 nucleotides match TRBD2. Germline-derived CDR1 and CDR2 are MNHEY and SVGEGT. The CDR3 has 22 residues. Trimming took 2 bases from V and 0 from J; bases not matched to a gene: 21. The CDR3 spells CASSYVEGIKRAGVTNTGELFF. In DNA form, the CDR3 reads TGTGCCAGCAGTTACGTCGAAGGAATCAAAAGGGCGGGAGTTACGAACACCGGGGAGCTGTTTTTT.

V and J are TRBV6-2 or TRBV6-3 and TRBJ2-1, with 9 bases identical to TRBD2. Per germline, CDR1 MNHEY and CDR2 SVGEGT. V shed 1 base and J 9 bases; nucleotides not matched to a gene: 7. The CDR3 totals 15 residues. The CDR3 region has the DNA TGTGCCAGCAGTTACTTAGTAGCGGGGGTCGGTGAGCAGTTCTTC. Its protein product is CASSYLVAGVGEQFF.

There are many counts of this clonotype. The chain employs TRBV9 and TRBJ2-7, with TRBD2 as a possible D gene (6 bases). CDR3 length equals 14 residues. From germline, CDR1 is SGDLS and CDR2 YYNGEE. V was pared by 3 bases and J by 3 bases, with 13 bases between. The CDR3 nucleotides read TGTGCCAGCAGCGAGGGGACCGGGGGCTACGAGCAGTACTTC. Protein sequence: CASSEGTGGYEQYF. Filled out from reference TRBV9 and TRBJ2-7, the complete variable domain reads DSGVTQTPKHLITATGQRVTLRCSPRSGDLSVYWYQQSLDQGLQFLIQYYNGEERAKGNILERFSAQQFPDLHSELNLSSLELGDSALYFCASSEGTGGYEQYFGPGTRLTVT.

Ten or more counts support this clonotype. This chain uses TRBV20-1 with TRBJ2-4; 7 bases align to TRBD2. The CDR3 sequence is 16 residues long. Per germline, CDR1 DFQATT and CDR2 SNEGSKA (reference sequence). Trimming removed 1 base from V and 8 bases from J; junction bases left unmatched: 14. CDR3 protein: CSARGSVAGITHIQYF. CDR3 bases: TGCAGTGCTAGAGGTTCCGTAGCGGGCATTACACACATTCAGTACTTC.

This clonotype occurred a few times. The chain employs TRBV7-9 and TRBJ2-2; tentatively, D is TRBD1 (6 bases). There are 15 residues in the CDR3. V lost 7 bases and J lost 6, with 18 bases in between. Germline CDR1 and CDR2: SEHNR and FQNEAQ (reference sequence). CDR3 amino acids: CASTLGAGDAGELFF. The CDR3 DNA reads as TGTGCCAGCACCCTAGGGGCAGGGGACGCCGGGGAGCTGTTTTTT.

In its sample, this clonotype was seen a few times. The chain recombines TRBV29-1 with TRBJ2-7; no firm D call. Germline loops: CDR1 SQVTM, CDR2 ANQGSEA. Trimming took off 7 bases at V and 1 base at J, with 17 bases between the two ends. CDR3 length: 14 amino acids. Here the CDR3 reads CSAKSGFASYEQYF. Written as DNA, the CDR3 is TGCAGCGCGAAAAGTGGATTTGCGTCCTACGAGCAGTACTTC.

For the CDR3, the DNA is TGTGCCAGCAGCTCGAGCATACAGTCTTCAGGGGCCAACGTCCTGACTTTC. Translation gives CASSSSIQSSGANVLTF. The genes are TRBV7-9 and TRBJ2-6; D not certain. CDR3 length: 17 amino acids. Germline V lookup: CDR1 SEHNR, CDR2 FQNEAQ (reference sequence). V lost 4 bases and J 4 bases, leaving 17 bases between the germline ends.

The sample holds a few counts of this clonotype. The genes are TRBV4-3 and TRBJ2-1; the D gene is possibly TRBD2 (6 bases). V was cut by 0 bases and J by 9 bases, with 12 bases left in between. Germline CDR1 LGHNA, CDR2 YSLEER. The CDR3 extends over 14 amino acids. The CDR3 region has the DNA TGCGCCAGCAGCCAAGAATGGAGGGCCAGTGAGCAGTTCTTC. It translates to CASSQEWRASEQFF.

The sample holds many counts of this clonotype. This chain joins TRBV5-1 and TRBJ2-1; D tentatively reads TRBD1 or TRBD2 (6 bases each). V was pared by 4 bases and J by 5 bases, with 19 bases between. The length of the CDR3 is 16 residues. The germline V gene has CDR1 SGHRS and CDR2 YFSETQ. The CDR3 sequence is CASSPKFGGLNNEQFF. The CDR3, as DNA: TGCGCCAGCAGCCCTAAGTTTGGGGGGCTCAACAATGAGCAGTTCTTC.

The chain couples TRBV7-2 to TRBJ2-3; TRBD2 matches at 7 bases. The CDR3 contains 16 residues. The ends lost 3 bases at V and 1 base at J; junction bases unmatched: 7. Per germline, CDR1 SGHTA and CDR2 FQGNSA. The CDR3 reads CASSFGSGTGTDTQYF. CDR3 in DNA: TGTGCCAGCAGCTTTGGGAGCGGGACCGGCACAGATACGCAGTATTTT.